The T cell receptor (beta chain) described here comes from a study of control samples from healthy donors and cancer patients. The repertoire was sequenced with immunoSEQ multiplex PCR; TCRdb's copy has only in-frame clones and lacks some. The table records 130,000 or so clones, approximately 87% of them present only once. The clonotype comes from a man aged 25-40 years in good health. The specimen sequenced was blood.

CDR3 coding DNA: TGTGCCAGCAGTGAATTCGGGGCGAACAATGAGCAGTTCTTC. Amino acids: CASSEFGANNEQFF. This sequence joins TRBV6-1 and TRBJ2-1; TRBD1 or TRBD2 may be the D gene (5 bases each). CDR1 is MNHNS, CDR2 SASEGT, per germline. Trimming cost V 2 bases and J 5 bases, with 10 bases left between them. The CDR3 extends over 14 amino acids.